The entry below describes one TCR beta chain. Its antigen is not known. Produced via immunoSEQ multiplex PCR; TCRdb's table is partial and in-frame only. The sample contains roughly 18,000 clones, roughly 82% of which appear only once. The data were taken from a study of CD4 T cells in relation to SARS-CoV-2 and coronaviruses. The unexposed donors gave CD4+ T cells in about 2010-2019, prior to COVID-19. CD4+ T cells were isolated from the cells after about ten days of culture. Germline-derived CDR1 and CDR2 are MNHNS and SASEGT. V dropped 6 bases and J dropped 1; count of bases not matched to a gene: 5. This CDR3 has 14 amino acids.

The TCR sequence derives from a human donor in good health. Material for sequencing was CD4+ T cells from PBMCs, cultured in vitro. The gene calls are TRBV6-1 and TRBJ2-5; 7 nucleotides align to TRBD1. This CDR3 reads CASSPGTVQETQYF. CDR3 nucleotide sequence: TGTGCCAGCAGCCCCGGGACAGTCCAAGAGACCCAGTACTTC.